This entry lists 23 T cell receptor beta chains sequenced from one sample in a study of CD8 T cells in ankylosing spondylitis (dated by TCRdb to 2017 to 2019). What the research found in general, with its limitations: Blood from ankylosing spondylitis patients appeared to be characterized by a TCR beta motif composed of about 8 highly homologous amino acid variants.

Library preparation was by 5' RACE. TCRdb shows the sequencer as Illumina HiSeq 2500. The public reads were reanalyzed by TCRdb: fastp trimming at Q25, MiXCR alignment, in-frame beta chains only. Every entry covers one CDR3 protein and lists the most common genes and DNA from its rows. Across this sample there are about 390,000 distinct CDR3 sequences, with around 22% seen only once. The top ten constitute 15% to 20% of the sample. Antigen specificity for these receptors is unknown. Sequencing was done on a sample of blood, either unsorted or a sorted T cell fraction (not recorded which). These receptors originate from a male donor with ankylosing spondylitis.

The chain joins TRBV20-1 to TRBJ1-2; D is possibly TRBD1 (5 bases). With 6 bases removed from V and 8 bases from J, the gap between germline ends came to 19 bases. Germline V lookup: CDR1 DFQATT, CDR2 SNEGSKA (reference sequence). The CDR3 consists of 13 residues. DNA for the CDR3: TGCAGTGCGGGAGGGGCAGGGCCGGACGGCTACACCTTC. This codes for CSAGGAGPDGYTF.

The chain has TRBV20-1 and TRBJ2-1, with a weak D call TRBD2 (5 bases). V was clipped by 4 bases and J by 5 bases, with 18 bases between them. The CDR3 contains 15 residues. Germline V CDR1 and CDR2: DFQATT, SNEGSKA (reference sequence). The CDR3, as DNA: TGCAGTGCTACGCGGTCGGGTAACGGGAACAATGAGCAGTTCTTC. Protein product: CSATRSGNGNNEQFF.

The V call is TRBV2, the J call TRBJ2-3; D might be TRBD1 (6 bases). Germline V gene sequence: CDR1 SNHLY, CDR2 FYNNEI. The CDR3 covers 17 residues. V was pared by 6 bases and J by 7 bases, with 26 bases between. CDR3 sequence (DNA): TGTGCCAGCAGCCGAAATTATCCGGGACACCGACTCAATACGCAGTATTTT. Its protein is CASSRNYPGHRLNTQYF.

This clonotype occurred a few times. This chain uses TRBV21-1 with TRBJ2-2. TRBV21-1 counts as a pseudogene. The CDR3 loop spans 13 amino acids. Here the CDR3 DNA reads TGTGCCAGCAGCAATCGGCACACCGGGGAGCTGTTTTTT. Its protein product is CASSNRHTGELFF.

The chain has TRBV5-5 and TRBJ2-1, with D hard to call. The CDR3 has 14 amino acids. CDR1 is SGHKS and CDR2 is YYEKEE in the germline V gene (reference sequence). Trimming cost V 3 bases and J 6 bases, with 13 bases left between them. In nucleotides, the CDR3 is TGTGCCAGCAGCTCCCCAACTGGAACCAATGAGCAGTTCTTC. Encoded protein: CASSSPTGTNEQFF.

The rearrangement joins TRBV20-1 to TRBJ2-3; perhaps TRBD2 as D (6 bases). V lost 4 bases and J lost 5, with 16 bases in between. From germline, CDR1 is DFQATT and CDR2 SNEGSKA (reference sequence). The CDR3 length is 14 residues. This chain's CDR3 is CSAILGGPEDTQYF. The CDR3 region has the DNA TGCAGTGCTATCCTAGGAGGGCCTGAAGATACGCAGTATTTT.

This clonotype has a count of ten or more. This sequence joins TRBV12-3 or TRBV12-4 and TRBJ2-7, with D unclear. V was trimmed by 2 bases and J by 2 bases, leaving 10 bases between them. The CDR3 extends over 14 amino acids. Here the CDR3 reads CASSLYPRTYEQYF. The CDR3 DNA reads TGTGCCAGCAGTTTATATCCCAGGACCTACGAGCAGTACTTC.

This clonotype occurred a few times. This sequence joins TRBV5-1 and TRBJ1-1; possible D gene TRBD1, 6 bases. The CDR3 extends over 16 amino acids. The germline gives CDR1 SGHRS, CDR2 YFSETQ. V lost 0 bases, J lost 5 bases, and 17 bases lay in between. CDR3 in amino acids: CASSLGRGAPRTEAFF. The DNA for the CDR3 is TGCGCCAGCAGCTTGGGGAGGGGGGCCCCTAGAACTGAAGCTTTCTTT. The variable domain in full, completed from reference TRBV5-1 and TRBJ1-1, reads KAGVTQTPRYLIKTRGQQVTLSCSPISGHRSVSWYQQTPGQGLQFLFEYFSETQRNKGNFPGRFSGRQFSNSRSEMNVSTLELGDSALYLCASSLGRGAPRTEAFFGQGTRLTVV.

The chain joins TRBV7-9 to TRBJ2-3; no definite D call. Germline CDR1 is SEHNR and CDR2 is FQNEAQ (reference sequence). V lost 4 bases to trimming and J lost 4 bases, with 12 bases between them. This CDR3 spans 14 amino acids. The DNA of the CDR3 is TGTGCCAGCAGCTCCGACGGAGCCGCAGATACGCAGTATTTT. It specifies CASSSDGAADTQYF.

Concerning this clonotype: Mismatch with germline at one junction end may stem from a read error. The rearrangement joins TRBV7-3 to TRBJ2-1, with 7 positions matching TRBD2. The germline V gene has CDR1 SGHTA and CDR2 FQGTGA. There are 14 residues in the CDR3. The CDR3 sequence is CARSLLSGKNEQFF. CDR3 nucleotide sequence: TGTGCCAGGAGCTTACTCAGCGGGAAAAATGAGCAGTTCTTC.

This chain uses TRBV20-1 with TRBJ1-2; TRBD1 might be the D (5 bases). V dropped 3 bases and J dropped 7 bases, with 15 bases sitting between them. Germline lookup yields CDR1 DFQATT and CDR2 SNEGSKA (reference sequence). This CDR3 is built from 13 residues. The CDR3 reads CSASLKGGGGYTF. CDR3 coding DNA: TGCAGTGCTAGTCTTAAGGGCGGGGGTGGCTACACCTTC.

CDR3 in DNA: TGTGCCAGCAGTTTCAAAAGGCCCGGGGGCACAGATACGCAGTATTTT. Its translation is CASSFKRPGGTDTQYF. The J gene is TRBJ2-3, the V gene TRBV28; perhaps TRBD2 as D (5 bases). The CDR3 runs 16 residues. Looked up from germline, CDR1 is MDHEN and CDR2 is SYDVKM. Trimming stripped 3 bases from V and 1 base from J, with 14 bases between.

This clonotype was seen a few times. The rearrangement uses TRBV5-1 and TRBJ2-7; either TRBD1 or TRBD2 may fit D (5 bases each). Germline CDR1 and CDR2: SGHRS and YFSETQ. V was trimmed by 0 bases and J by 5 bases, leaving 15 bases between them. The CDR3 extends over 15 amino acids. The CDR3: CASSLDGGSFDEQYF. CDR3 coding DNA: TGCGCCAGCAGCTTGGATGGGGGATCCTTCGACGAGCAGTACTTC.

This clonotype turned up a few times. V gene TRBV5-1 combines with J gene TRBJ1-1; unclear D gene. Trimming stripped 0 bases from V and 2 bases from J, with 8 bases between. Germline CDR1 is SGHRS and CDR2 is YFSETQ. CDR3 length: 14 residues. The CDR3 spells CASSLVVGNTEAFF. The CDR3 region has the DNA TGCGCCAGCAGCTTGGTGGTGGGTAACACTGAAGCTTTCTTT.

This clonotype was seen a handful of times. This chain links TRBV5-1 with TRBJ2-7, with D possibly being TRBD1 (5 bases). The CDR3 is 15 amino acids. V lost 0 bases and J 0 bases, leaving 10 bases between the germline ends. Germline V gene sequence: CDR1 SGHRS, CDR2 YFSETQ. The CDR3 nucleotides are TGCGCCAGCAGCTTGGCGGACATCCTCTCCTACGAGCAGTACTTC. It yields the protein CASSLADILSYEQYF. Using reference TRBV5-1 and TRBJ2-7 for the parts outside the CDR3, the full variable domain is KAGVTQTPRYLIKTRGQQVTLSCSPISGHRSVSWYQQTPGQGLQFLFEYFSETQRNKGNFPGRFSGRQFSNSRSEMNVSTLELGDSALYLCASSLADILSYEQYFGPGTRLTVT.

This clonotype came up a few times. This rearrangement joins TRBV19 to TRBJ2-7; 12 bases line up with TRBD2. J gave up 0 bases and V 5 bases, and 2 bases lay outside the gene matches. The CDR3 consists of 15 residues. Germline CDR1 reads LNHDA; CDR2 reads SQIVND (reference sequence). This chain's CDR3 is CASSRLAGDSYEQYF. DNA of the CDR3: TGTGCCAGTAGTCGACTAGCGGGAGACTCCTACGAGCAGTACTTC.

This clonotype came up many times. The rearrangement links TRBV20-1 to TRBJ1-5, with D possibly TRBD1 on 6 matching bases. Per the germline V gene, CDR1 is DFQATT and CDR2 is SNEGSKA (reference sequence). V gave up 2 bases and J gave up 3 bases, with 11 bases separating them. The CDR3 consists of 14 residues. Here the CDR3 DNA reads TGCAGTGCTAGACTGCCAGGGGCCAATCAGCCCCAGCATTTT. Translating gives CSARLPGANQPQHF.

This clonotype was picked up a small number of times. The chain couples TRBV7-3 to TRBJ1-1; D not certain. Germline assignment: CDR1 SGHTA and CDR2 FQGTGA. Trimming took 2 bases from V and 4 from J, leaving 14 bases between them. CDR3 length: 15 residues. The DNA for the CDR3 is TGTGCCAGCAGCTTATCGGCCCACGCCGGCACTGAAGCTTTCTTT. It codes for CASSLSAHAGTEAFF. Using reference TRBV7-3 and TRBJ1-1 for the parts outside the CDR3, the full variable domain is GAGVSQTPSNKVTEKGKYVELRCDPISGHTALYWYRQSLGQGPEFLIYFQGTGAADDSGLPNDRFFAVRPEGSVSTLKIQRTERGDSAVYLCASSLSAHAGTEAFFGQGTRLTVV.

The chain is built from TRBV10-3 and TRBJ2-5; 15 bases agree with TRBD2. The CDR3 loop spans 16 amino acids. With 4 bases clipped from V and 5 bases from J, the junction kept 5 bases outside the gene matches. Germline V gives CDR1 ENHRY, CDR2 SYGVKD. Here the CDR3 DNA reads TGTGCCATCAGTGGGACTAGCGGGAGGGCCGGGGAGACCCAGTACTTC. Protein sequence: CAISGTSGRAGETQYF.

V is TRBV30 and J is TRBJ1-2; D gene unclear. The ends were cut back, 3 bases at V and 0 bases at J, with 11 bases in the middle. There are 14 residues in the CDR3. From germline, CDR1 is GTSNPN and CDR2 SVGIG (reference sequence). As DNA, the CDR3 is TGTGCCTGGAGGAAAGGCAGGACTAACTATGGCTACACCTTC. Its translation is CAWRKGRTNYGYTF.

This sequence joins TRBV19 and TRBJ1-5; D uncertain. This CDR3 spans 13 amino acids. Germline CDR1 is LNHDA and CDR2 is SQIVND (reference sequence). Between the trimmed V and J ends, which lost 4 bases and 3 bases, there was a span of 7 bases. The chain's CDR3 is CASSRVDNQPQHF. DNA for the CDR3: TGTGCCAGTAGTAGGGTTGACAATCAGCCCCAGCATTTT.

The chain carries TRBV2 and TRBJ1-6; 9 nucleotides align to TRBD1. From germline, CDR1 is SNHLY and CDR2 FYNNEI. V shed 7 bases, J shed 7 bases, and the junction held 8 bases outside the gene matches. The CDR3 contains 15 residues. The CDR3 nucleotides are TGTGCCAGCAACCGAGTGGACAGGGGCAATTCACCCCTCCACTTT. Its protein product is CASNRVDRGNSPLHF.

This clonotype has a handful of counts. The rearrangement links TRBV5-1 to TRBJ2-5; no clear D gene. CDR1 is SGHRS, CDR2 YFSETQ, per germline. Trimming took 4 bases from V and 1 from J, leaving 8 bases between them. The CDR3 runs 13 residues. CDR3 residues: CASSSGIQETQYF. The CDR3 coding sequence is TGCGCCAGCAGCAGTGGGATCCAAGAGACCCAGTACTTC.